This T cell receptor beta chain was captured by sequencing in a study of graft-versus-host responses after intestinal transplantation. Study-wide context: Anti-thymocyte globulin induction was given to all recipients, followed by tacrolimus and steroids for 2 to 3 years. Study observations and caveats: Early post-transplant falls in HvG clones accompanied the peak levels of circulating GvH clones.

In regard to this clone: Its matching antigen is unknown.

Generated by immunoSEQ multiplex PCR, the TCRdb table keeps only in-frame clones and is missing some. The sample carries some 25,000 clones, approximately 93% recorded once. V was cut by 0 bases and J by 1 base, with 7 bases left in between. CDR1 and CDR2 (germline): LNHNV, YYDKDF (reference sequence). The CDR3 has 15 residues. The sample consisted of PBMCs, taken 18 days after transplant. The rearrangement uses TRBV15 and TRBJ1-5; D is unclear. The sequence derives from a human patient who received an intestinal transplant, so some T cells may come from the graft donor. In DNA, the CDR3 is TGTGCCACCAGCAGAGAGGAAGGGAGCAATCAGCCCCAGCATTTT. Protein sequence: CATSREEGSNQPQHF.